These 25 T cell receptor beta chains were sequenced from one sample in a study of vaccination and CD4 T cells after COVID-19. These receptors' targets are unknown. Sequencing of DNA taken from cultured CD4+ T cells relied on the Oncomine TCR Beta short-read assay. TCRdb re-derived calls from the PCR reads in MiXCR, one entry per CDR3 protein. This table holds about 9,700 distinct CDR3 sequences, around half found once. Treatment here: roughly 10-day PBMC culture with coronavirus spike peptide pools or control peptides (ViraFEST assay). Source material: CD4+ T cells from blood, cultured in vitro. These receptors all come from a human donor who had recovered from COVID-19.

The sample holds a few counts of this clonotype. The CDR3 DNA follows: TGTGCCAGCAGTTACTTGACGACAGGCAAAAAAAACTATGGCTACACCTTC. It is translated as CASSYLTTGKKNYGYTF. This chain connects TRBV6-5 to TRBJ1-2; D may be TRBD1 (6 bases). Trimming shortened V by 1 base and J by 2 bases, and 17 bases separated the two germline ends. The length of the CDR3 is 17 residues. CDR1 and CDR2 (germline): MNHEY, SVGAGI.

This clonotype has only a few counts. This chain connects TRBV6-2 or TRBV6-3 to TRBJ1-2; 7 bases are a match to TRBD1. The CDR3 covers 15 residues. The germline gives CDR1 MNHEY, CDR2 SVGEGT. Germline trimming cut 6 bases from V and 2 bases from J; bases unmatched to any gene: 9. CDR3 in amino acids: CASRSDREGNYGYTF. CDR3 DNA sequence: TGTGCCAGCAGATCCGACAGGGAGGGGAACTATGGCTACACCTTC.

The V gene is TRBV11-3, the J gene TRBJ2-7, with 9 nucleotides matching TRBD1. The CDR3 runs 14 residues. V shed 5 bases, J shed 2 bases, and the junction held 4 bases outside the gene matches. Germline CDR1 SGHNT, CDR2 YENEEA. CDR3 in amino acids: CASSKDRGAYEQYF. The CDR3 DNA reads as TGTGCCAGCAGCAAGGACAGGGGCGCCTACGAGCAGTACTTC.

The chain couples TRBV11-2 to TRBJ2-1, with no clear D. Per germline, CDR1 SGHAT and CDR2 FQNNGV. The V end lost 3 bases, the J end lost 8 bases, and 5 bases lay between the germline ends. The CDR3 is 11 residues long. This CDR3 is CASSFHHEQFF. The CDR3, as DNA: TGTGCCAGCAGCTTCCACCATGAGCAGTTCTTC.

The chain joins TRBV15 to TRBJ2-3; tentatively, D is TRBD2 (6 bases). The CDR3 loop spans 15 amino acids. The germline V and J ends were trimmed by 8 bases and 0 bases, with 15 bases remaining between them. Germline-derived CDR1 and CDR2 are LNHNV and YYDKDF (reference sequence). The CDR3 sequence is CATGTRGGSTDTQYF. The CDR3 DNA reads as TGTGCCACCGGAACGCGGGGCGGTAGCACAGATACGCAGTATTTT.

V gene TRBV23-1 combines with J gene TRBJ2-2, with D perhaps TRBD2 (5 bases). TRBV23-1 is marked as an open reading frame, function uncertain. V lost 8 bases to trimming and J lost 2 bases, with 15 bases between them. The CDR3 sequence is 15 residues long. The CDR3 nucleotides are TGCGCCAGCTTCACGGGGAGAAACAACACCGGGGAGCTGTTTTTT. It yields the protein CASFTGRNNTGELFF.

The rearrangement joins TRBV7-8 to TRBJ2-3; 10 bases fit TRBD1. The CDR3 loop spans 17 amino acids. From germline, CDR1 is SGHVS and CDR2 FQNEAQ. V lost 4 bases and J lost 6; bases outside the gene matches: 13. The CDR3 region is CASSSGTGASRWDTQYF. The CDR3 nucleotides read TGTGCCAGCAGCTCAGGGACAGGGGCCAGCAGGTGGGATACGCAGTATTTT.

This clonotype was recorded once. The rearrangement links TRBV2 to TRBJ1-3; D perhaps matches TRBD1 (6 bases). CDR1 SNHLY and CDR2 FYNNEI come from the germline V gene. CDR3 length: 17 residues. V lost 3 bases to trimming and J lost 2 bases, with 17 bases between them. The DNA of the CDR3 is TGTGCCAGCAGTGATTTCAGGGGCAGGGACGCTGGAAACACCATATATTTT. This translates into CASSDFRGRDAGNTIYF.

There are a few counts of this clonotype. The rearrangement joins TRBV6-1 to TRBJ1-6; 7 bases fit TRBD1. CDR3 length: 14 residues. V dropped 7 bases and J dropped 10; count of bases not matched to a gene: 10. CDR1 and CDR2 (germline): MNHNS, SASEGT. Here the CDR3 DNA reads TGTGCCAGCACTCGGGACAGTTTGGGATCACCCCTCCACTTT. Its protein is CASTRDSLGSPLHF.

The chain couples TRBV7-2 to TRBJ2-1, with D unclear. The CDR3 has 14 amino acids. The germline V gene has CDR1 SGHTA and CDR2 FQGNSA. Deletions cut 7 bases from V and 8 bases from J, with 18 bases between. This chain's CDR3 is CASTSPRLADEQFF. As DNA, the CDR3 is TGTGCCAGCACCTCCCCCCGGCTTGCGGATGAGCAGTTCTTC.

The chain carries TRBV4-1 and TRBJ1-1, with D unclear. The CDR3 totals 19 residues. The V gene's germline CDR1 is MGHRA and CDR2 YSYEKL. V lost 4 bases and J 0 bases, leaving 24 bases between the germline ends. This CDR3 is CASSPPMGSEVALNTEAFF. CDR3 bases: TGCGCCAGCAGCCCCCCGATGGGCTCCGAGGTTGCCTTGAACACTGAAGCTTTCTTT.

This clonotype was picked up a small number of times. This chain connects TRBV10-3 to TRBJ1-2; TRBD1 matches at 12 bases. The CDR3 sequence is 16 residues long. V dropped 6 bases and J dropped 5; count of bases not matched to a gene: 10. Germline lookup yields CDR1 ENHRY and CDR2 SYGVKD. As DNA, the CDR3 is TGTGCCATCAGACAGATCCGGGACAGGGGGCTTTATGGCTACACCTTC. It translates to CAIRQIRDRGLYGYTF.

The chain links TRBV20-1 to TRBJ2-1, with D tentatively TRBD1 (6 bases). The CDR3 covers 15 residues. Germline loops: CDR1 DFQATT, CDR2 SNEGSKA (reference sequence). Deletions cut 5 bases from V and 2 bases from J, with 16 bases between. Written as DNA, the CDR3 is TGCAGTGCTCCATCACGGGGACAAACCTACAATGAGCAGTTCTTC. This codes for CSAPSRGQTYNEQFF.

The V and J genes are TRBV6-2 or TRBV6-3 and TRBJ2-3, with 7 bases aligning to TRBD2. The V segment lost 2 bases and the J segment 2 bases; nucleotides outside the gene matches: 13. This CDR3 contains 18 residues. Germline V gene data show CDR1 as MNHEY and CDR2 as SVGEGT. In DNA, the CDR3 is TGTGCCAGCAGTTACCCCCGGACCCGGGGGAGGGACACAGATACGCAGTATTTT. This translates into CASSYPRTRGRDTDTQYF.

This clonotype was picked up a small number of times. The V call is TRBV28, the J call TRBJ1-5; D is ambiguous. Trimming shortened V by 3 bases and J by 2 bases, and 5 bases separated the two germline ends. Per germline, CDR1 MDHEN and CDR2 SYDVKM. CDR3 length: 13 amino acids. DNA of the CDR3: TGTGCCAGCAGTTTCGAACGCAATCAGCCCCAGCATTTT. Encoded protein: CASSFERNQPQHF.

This clonotype was observed a few times. The chain has TRBV30 and TRBJ1-2; D is uncertain. This CDR3 region has 13 residues. V lost 1 base, J lost 2 bases, and 8 bases lay in between. Germline V gives CDR1 GTSNPN, CDR2 SVGIG (reference sequence). DNA of the CDR3: TGTGCCTGGAGTGCTAATATGAACTATGGCTACACCTTC. Translation gives CAWSANMNYGYTF.

The genes are TRBV12-3 or TRBV12-4 and TRBJ2-5; perhaps TRBD2 as D (6 bases). Trimming removed 5 bases from V and 1 base from J, with 17 bases in between. This CDR3 has 16 residues. The CDR3 nucleotides read TGTGCCAGCAGTGCCGGGACTCGAAAATCCCAAGAGACCCAGTACTTC. Protein sequence: CASSAGTRKSQETQYF.

This clonotype was seen more than once but under ten times. V usage is TRBV20-1 and J usage is TRBJ2-2, with 10 bases aligning to TRBD2. V was clipped by 2 bases and J by 3 bases; unmatched bases: 6. The germline gives CDR1 DFQATT, CDR2 SNEGSKA (reference sequence). There are 16 residues in the CDR3. The CDR3 loop reads CSARRAGGRDTGELFF. In DNA, the CDR3 is TGCAGTGCTAGAAGAGCGGGGGGGCGGGACACCGGGGAGCTGTTTTTT.

The chain carries TRBV6-1 and TRBJ1-1; possible D gene TRBD1, 6 bases. From germline, CDR1 is MNHNS and CDR2 SASEGT. The germline V and J ends were trimmed by 2 bases and 4 bases, with 8 bases remaining between them. This CDR3 contains 13 residues. CDR3 amino acids: CASSETRGTEAFF. The DNA of the CDR3 is TGTGCCAGCAGTGAAACCAGGGGCACTGAAGCTTTCTTT.

This rearrangement joins TRBV6-1 to TRBJ1-1; D may be TRBD1 (6 bases). CDR3 size: 14 residues. With 6 bases removed from V and 1 base from J, the gap between germline ends came to 12 bases. The germline CDR1 and CDR2 sequences are MNHNS and SASEGT. CDR3: CASSTTGRNTEAFF. CDR3 nucleotide sequence: TGTGCCAGCAGCACAACAGGGAGGAACACTGAAGCTTTCTTT.

The chain is built from TRBV6-4 and TRBJ2-1; D perhaps matches TRBD2 (6 bases). The CDR3 totals 13 residues. Trimming removed 3 bases from V and 12 bases from J, with 15 bases in between. CDR1 is MRHNA and CDR2 is SNTAGT in the germline V gene. The CDR3 DNA is TGTGCCAGCAGTGAGAGTGGAGGGGTAGGGCAGTTCTTC. Its protein product is CASSESGGVGQFF.

The chain employs TRBV30 and TRBJ1-1; 9 nucleotides align to TRBD1. Unmatched junction bases numbered 13, after V lost 0 bases and J lost 5 bases. The CDR3 runs 17 residues. In germline, CDR1 is GTSNPN, CDR2 SVGIG (reference sequence). In nucleotides, the CDR3 is TGTGCCTGGAGTGTAAAGGGGGCGGGGACAGGGAGTACTGAAGCTTTCTTT. It is translated as CAWSVKGAGTGSTEAFF.

This clonotype came up a few times. The rearrangement joins TRBV20-1 to TRBJ2-3; maybe TRBD2 (5 bases). Trimming removed 6 bases at V and 4 bases at J, with 11 bases between. Germline values: CDR1 DFQATT, CDR2 SNEGSKA (reference sequence). The CDR3 runs to 12 residues. The CDR3 loop reads CSAKGSADTQYF. The CDR3 coding sequence is TGCAGTGCGAAAGGTAGCGCAGATACGCAGTATTTT.

The chain carries TRBV27 and TRBJ2-7; D might be TRBD2 (6 bases). The CDR3 is 15 amino acids. Deletions cut 3 bases from V and 4 bases from J, with 16 bases between. In germline, CDR1 is MNHEY, CDR2 SMNVEV (reference sequence). CDR3 sequence: CASSFMAGRWYEQYF. The CDR3 coding sequence is TGTGCCAGCAGTTTTATGGCGGGGAGGTGGTACGAGCAGTACTTC.

The table lists this clonotype with a few counts. V usage is TRBV30 and J usage is TRBJ1-6; D gene uncertain. Germline V gene lookup returns CDR1 GTSNPN and CDR2 SVGIG (reference sequence). The CDR3 length is 15 residues. Trimming removed 1 base from V and 10 bases from J, with 17 bases in between. CDR3 DNA: TGTGCCTGGAGTGCCTCAATGGTGCGAGCATCACCCCTCCACTTT. Translation gives CAWSASMVRASPLHF.